This T cell receptor beta chain was sequenced for a study of control samples from healthy donors and cancer patients. Sequencing was performed with immunoSEQ multiplex PCR; in TCRdb, only in-frame clones are kept and a portion is missing. The sample carries about 80,000 clones, roughly nine tenths recorded once. This CDR3 spans 11 amino acids. Germline CDR1 is GTSNPN and CDR2 is SVGIG (reference sequence). Deletions cut 0 bases from V and 8 bases from J, with 7 bases between. Sequences were obtained from blood. This chain connects TRBV30 to TRBJ1-2; D is perhaps TRBD1 (5 bases). This clonotype was sampled from a woman aged 55-70 years in good health. The CDR3 DNA is TGTGCCTGGAGTGTACAGGTCGGCTACACCTTC. Protein product: CAWSVQVGYTF.